Described below is a single T cell receptor beta chain sequence and its context. Its antigen is undetermined. This entry belongs to a study of cytomegalovirus exposure and HLA in healthy donors. General study points: The classifier reportedly diagnosed cytomegalovirus status with high specificity and sensitivity. Three CMV-associated chains proved CMV antigen-specific in vitro. TCR beta sequences reportedly predicted most subjects' HLA-A and HLA-B alleles accurately. In a later analysis, an Asian-associated ancestry cluster reportedly showed fewer N-insertions than the roughly 730-donor mean.

The ends were cut back, 5 bases at V and 4 bases at J, with 14 bases in the middle. The CDR3 is 15 amino acids. Germline V gene sequence: CDR1 SGHTA, CDR2 FQGTGA. PCR amplification relied on 60 Vbeta primers (plus 13 Jbeta primers). Assay used: immunoSEQ multiplex PCR; TCRdb lists only in-frame clones, some missing. This repertoire shows some 200,000 clones, around three quarters found once; its top ten account for 2% to 2.5%. The source of this sequence is a woman aged 45-65 years in good health and CMV-seronegative. Sequencing input: PBMCs. V is TRBV7-3 and J is TRBJ2-2, with D unclear. The CDR3: CASSTQIPPTGELFF. The CDR3 DNA follows: TGTGCCAGCAGCACTCAAATCCCGCCCACCGGGGAGCTGTTTTTT.